This T cell receptor beta chain was sequenced during a study of Ad26.COV2.S vaccination and SARS-CoV-2 variants. General observations from the study: Breadth, reportedly substantial, characterized the spike-specific CD8+ and CD4+ T cell responses after vaccination.

The table lists this clone with a count of one. Its cognate antigen is unknown. Treatment given: roughly 18 received Ad26.COV2.S at low or high dose, single or two shots; a few received placebo; per-sample allocation not given. The investigators took samples on day 63 after the first vaccine or placebo injection. The vaccine antigen was prefusion-stabilized Wuhan SARS-CoV-2 spike. Assay: immunoSEQ multiplex PCR; the TCRdb copy retains only in-frame clones and omits some. The sample lists 440,000 or so clones; roughly 87% were seen once. CDR3 length: 15 amino acids. CDR1 and CDR2 (germline): SGHTA, FQGNSA. With V trimmed by 5 bases and J by 2 bases, 5 bases remained unmatched.

Source: peripheral blood, taken in a trial of Ad26.COV2.S vaccine versus placebo. This TCR was sampled from a person aged 18 to 59 who received the Ad26.COV2.S COVID-19 vaccine or a placebo. V and J are TRBV7-2 and TRBJ1-4, with 7 positions matching TRBD1. CDR3 nucleotides: TGTGCCAGCAGCCCACAGGGGTCTACTAATGAAAAACTGTTTTTT. Translating gives CASSPQGSTNEKLFF.